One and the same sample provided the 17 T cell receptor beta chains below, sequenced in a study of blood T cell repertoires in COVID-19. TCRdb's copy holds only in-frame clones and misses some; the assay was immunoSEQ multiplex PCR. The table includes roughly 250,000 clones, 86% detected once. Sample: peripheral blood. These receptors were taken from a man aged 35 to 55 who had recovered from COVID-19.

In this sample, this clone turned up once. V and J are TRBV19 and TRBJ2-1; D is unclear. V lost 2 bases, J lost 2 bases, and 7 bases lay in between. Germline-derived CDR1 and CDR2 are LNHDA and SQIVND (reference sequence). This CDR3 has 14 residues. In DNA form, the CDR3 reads TGTGCCAGTAGTATACTAGACCCCTACAATGAGCAGTTCTTC. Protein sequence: CASSILDPYNEQFF. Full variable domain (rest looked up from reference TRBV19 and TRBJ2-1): DGGITQSPKYLFRKEGQNVTLSCEQNLNHDAMYWYRQDPGQGLRLIYYSQIVNDFQKGDIAEGYSVSREKKESFPLTVTSAQKNPTAFYLCASSILDPYNEQFFGPGTRLTVL.

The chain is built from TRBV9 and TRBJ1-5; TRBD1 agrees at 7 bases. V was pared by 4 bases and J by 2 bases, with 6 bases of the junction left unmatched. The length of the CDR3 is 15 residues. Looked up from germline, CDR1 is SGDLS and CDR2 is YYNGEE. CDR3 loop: CASSKGAKGNQPQHF. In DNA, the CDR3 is TGTGCCAGCAGCAAGGGGGCCAAAGGCAATCAGCCCCAGCATTTT.

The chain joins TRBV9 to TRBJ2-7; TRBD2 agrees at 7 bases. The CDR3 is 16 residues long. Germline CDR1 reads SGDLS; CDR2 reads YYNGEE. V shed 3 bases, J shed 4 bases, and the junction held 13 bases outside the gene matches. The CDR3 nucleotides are TGTGCCAGCAGCGGGCCTGGGACGCCGGGAGGATACGAGCAGTACTTC. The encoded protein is CASSGPGTPGGYEQYF.

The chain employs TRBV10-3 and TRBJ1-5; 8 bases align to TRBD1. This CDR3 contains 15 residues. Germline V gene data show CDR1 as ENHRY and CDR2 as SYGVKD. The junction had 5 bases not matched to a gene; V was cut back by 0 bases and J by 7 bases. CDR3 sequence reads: CAISESGTGQQPQHF. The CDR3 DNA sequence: TGTGCCATCAGTGAGTCGGGGACAGGCCAGCAGCCCCAGCATTTT.

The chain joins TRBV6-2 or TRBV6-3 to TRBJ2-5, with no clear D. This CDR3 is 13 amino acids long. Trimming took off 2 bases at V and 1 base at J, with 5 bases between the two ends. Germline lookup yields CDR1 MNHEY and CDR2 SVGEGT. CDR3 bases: TGTGCCAGCAGTTACGTCGGCCAAGAGACCCAGTACTTC. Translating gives CASSYVGQETQYF.

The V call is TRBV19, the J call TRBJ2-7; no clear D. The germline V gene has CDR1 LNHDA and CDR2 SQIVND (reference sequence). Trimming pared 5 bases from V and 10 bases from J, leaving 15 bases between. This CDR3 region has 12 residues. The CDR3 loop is CASSQVVGDQYF. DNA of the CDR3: TGTGCCAGTAGTCAGGTTGTCGGCGACCAGTACTTC.

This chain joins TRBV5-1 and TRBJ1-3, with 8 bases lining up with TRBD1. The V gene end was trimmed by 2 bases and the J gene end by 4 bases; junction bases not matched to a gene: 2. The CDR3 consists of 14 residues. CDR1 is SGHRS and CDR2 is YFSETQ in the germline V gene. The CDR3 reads CASSLGQGGNTIYF. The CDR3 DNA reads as TGCGCCAGCAGCTTAGGACAGGGAGGAAACACCATATATTTT.

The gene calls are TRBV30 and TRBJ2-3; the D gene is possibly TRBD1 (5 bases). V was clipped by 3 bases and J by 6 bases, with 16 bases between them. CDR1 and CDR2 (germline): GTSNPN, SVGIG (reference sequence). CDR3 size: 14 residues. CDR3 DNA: TGTGCCTGGAGGGTTGGCGGTTCAGGGGATACGCAGTATTTT. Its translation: CAWRVGGSGDTQYF.

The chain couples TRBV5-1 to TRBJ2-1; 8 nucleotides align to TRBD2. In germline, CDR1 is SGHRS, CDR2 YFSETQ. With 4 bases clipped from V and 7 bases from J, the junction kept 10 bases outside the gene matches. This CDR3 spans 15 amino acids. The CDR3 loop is CASSPAGLAENEQFF. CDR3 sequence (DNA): TGCGCCAGCAGCCCCGCAGGACTAGCAGAAAATGAGCAGTTCTTC.

The CDR3 sequence is CASSLQMNTEAFF. CDR3 DNA: TGTGCCAGCAGTTTACAGATGAACACTGAAGCTTTCTTT. V usage is TRBV27 and J usage is TRBJ1-1, with D unclear. The CDR3 spans 13 residues. Germline lookup yields CDR1 MNHEY and CDR2 SMNVEV (reference sequence). Trimming pared 2 bases from V and 0 bases from J, leaving 4 bases between.

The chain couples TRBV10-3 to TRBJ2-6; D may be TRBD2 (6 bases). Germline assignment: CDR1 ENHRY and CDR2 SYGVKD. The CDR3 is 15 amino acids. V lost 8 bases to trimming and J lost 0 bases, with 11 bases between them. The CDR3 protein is CAIPAGSSGANVLTF. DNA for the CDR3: TGTGCCATCCCCGCCGGGAGCTCTGGGGCCAACGTCCTGACTTTC.

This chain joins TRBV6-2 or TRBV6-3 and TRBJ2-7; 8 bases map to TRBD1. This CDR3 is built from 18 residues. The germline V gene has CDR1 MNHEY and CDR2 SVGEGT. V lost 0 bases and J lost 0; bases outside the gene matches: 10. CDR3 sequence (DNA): TGTGCCAGCAGTTACTCGAAAGAGCCGGGACAGGTCTCCTACGAGCAGTACTTC. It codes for CASSYSKEPGQVSYEQYF.

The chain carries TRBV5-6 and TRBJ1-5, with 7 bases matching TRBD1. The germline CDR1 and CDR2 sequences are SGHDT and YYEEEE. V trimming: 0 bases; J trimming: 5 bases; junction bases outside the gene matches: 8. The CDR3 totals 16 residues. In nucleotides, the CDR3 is TGTGCCAGCAGCTTGGGGCCCGAGACAGGGCATCAGCCCCAGCATTTT. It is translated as CASSLGPETGHQPQHF.

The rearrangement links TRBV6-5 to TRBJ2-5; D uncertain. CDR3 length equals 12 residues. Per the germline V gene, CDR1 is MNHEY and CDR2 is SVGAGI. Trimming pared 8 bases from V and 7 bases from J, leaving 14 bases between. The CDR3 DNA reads TGTGCCAGCGGAGACCGACGCGGGACCCAGTACTTC. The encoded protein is CASGDRRGTQYF.

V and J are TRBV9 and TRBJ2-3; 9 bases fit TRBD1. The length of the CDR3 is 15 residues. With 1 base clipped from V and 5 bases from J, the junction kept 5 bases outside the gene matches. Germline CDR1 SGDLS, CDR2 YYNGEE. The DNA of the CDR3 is TGTGCCAGCAGCGTACAGGACAGGGGAGGAGATACGCAGTATTTT. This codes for CASSVQDRGGDTQYF.

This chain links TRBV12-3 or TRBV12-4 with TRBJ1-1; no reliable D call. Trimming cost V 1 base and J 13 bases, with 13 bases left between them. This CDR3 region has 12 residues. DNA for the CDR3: TGTGCCAGCAGTTTAGGACGGCGGTCCCGTTTCTTT. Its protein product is CASSLGRRSRFF.

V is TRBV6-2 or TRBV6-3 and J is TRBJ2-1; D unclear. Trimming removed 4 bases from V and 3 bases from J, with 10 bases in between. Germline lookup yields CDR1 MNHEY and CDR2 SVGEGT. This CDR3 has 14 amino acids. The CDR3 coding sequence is TGTGCCAGCAGTTTTTCCCCGGGCTACAATGAGCAGTTCTTC. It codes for CASSFSPGYNEQFF.